This TCR beta chain emerged from a study of cytomegalovirus exposure and HLA in healthy donors. Sequencing was performed with immunoSEQ multiplex PCR; in TCRdb, only in-frame clones are kept and a portion is missing. The sample contains more than 65,000 clones, around 94% of which appear only once. Study-wide findings and caveats: Researchers catalogued about 160 TCR beta chains as cytomegalovirus-associated.

Between the trimmed V and J ends, which lost 5 bases and 1 base, there was a span of 8 bases. Looked up from germline, CDR1 is SGHVS and CDR2 is FQNEAQ. This CDR3 is built from 13 residues. As for this clone: As yet, its antigen is unknown.

Sequences were obtained from PBMCs. The clonotype was recovered from a young man in good health and CMV-seronegative. V and J are TRBV7-8 and TRBJ1-1, with no clear D. The CDR3 is CASSLGWNTEAFF. The CDR3 bases are TGTGCCAGCAGCCTCGGGTGGAACACTGAAGCTTTCTTT. The complete variable domain, with remaining parts taken from reference TRBV7-8 and TRBJ1-1, reads GAGVSQSPRYKVAKRGQDVALRCDPISGHVSLFWYQQALGQGPEFLTYFQNEAQLDKSGLPSDRFFAERPEGSVSTLKIQRTQQEDSAVYLCASSLGWNTEAFFGQGTRLTVV.